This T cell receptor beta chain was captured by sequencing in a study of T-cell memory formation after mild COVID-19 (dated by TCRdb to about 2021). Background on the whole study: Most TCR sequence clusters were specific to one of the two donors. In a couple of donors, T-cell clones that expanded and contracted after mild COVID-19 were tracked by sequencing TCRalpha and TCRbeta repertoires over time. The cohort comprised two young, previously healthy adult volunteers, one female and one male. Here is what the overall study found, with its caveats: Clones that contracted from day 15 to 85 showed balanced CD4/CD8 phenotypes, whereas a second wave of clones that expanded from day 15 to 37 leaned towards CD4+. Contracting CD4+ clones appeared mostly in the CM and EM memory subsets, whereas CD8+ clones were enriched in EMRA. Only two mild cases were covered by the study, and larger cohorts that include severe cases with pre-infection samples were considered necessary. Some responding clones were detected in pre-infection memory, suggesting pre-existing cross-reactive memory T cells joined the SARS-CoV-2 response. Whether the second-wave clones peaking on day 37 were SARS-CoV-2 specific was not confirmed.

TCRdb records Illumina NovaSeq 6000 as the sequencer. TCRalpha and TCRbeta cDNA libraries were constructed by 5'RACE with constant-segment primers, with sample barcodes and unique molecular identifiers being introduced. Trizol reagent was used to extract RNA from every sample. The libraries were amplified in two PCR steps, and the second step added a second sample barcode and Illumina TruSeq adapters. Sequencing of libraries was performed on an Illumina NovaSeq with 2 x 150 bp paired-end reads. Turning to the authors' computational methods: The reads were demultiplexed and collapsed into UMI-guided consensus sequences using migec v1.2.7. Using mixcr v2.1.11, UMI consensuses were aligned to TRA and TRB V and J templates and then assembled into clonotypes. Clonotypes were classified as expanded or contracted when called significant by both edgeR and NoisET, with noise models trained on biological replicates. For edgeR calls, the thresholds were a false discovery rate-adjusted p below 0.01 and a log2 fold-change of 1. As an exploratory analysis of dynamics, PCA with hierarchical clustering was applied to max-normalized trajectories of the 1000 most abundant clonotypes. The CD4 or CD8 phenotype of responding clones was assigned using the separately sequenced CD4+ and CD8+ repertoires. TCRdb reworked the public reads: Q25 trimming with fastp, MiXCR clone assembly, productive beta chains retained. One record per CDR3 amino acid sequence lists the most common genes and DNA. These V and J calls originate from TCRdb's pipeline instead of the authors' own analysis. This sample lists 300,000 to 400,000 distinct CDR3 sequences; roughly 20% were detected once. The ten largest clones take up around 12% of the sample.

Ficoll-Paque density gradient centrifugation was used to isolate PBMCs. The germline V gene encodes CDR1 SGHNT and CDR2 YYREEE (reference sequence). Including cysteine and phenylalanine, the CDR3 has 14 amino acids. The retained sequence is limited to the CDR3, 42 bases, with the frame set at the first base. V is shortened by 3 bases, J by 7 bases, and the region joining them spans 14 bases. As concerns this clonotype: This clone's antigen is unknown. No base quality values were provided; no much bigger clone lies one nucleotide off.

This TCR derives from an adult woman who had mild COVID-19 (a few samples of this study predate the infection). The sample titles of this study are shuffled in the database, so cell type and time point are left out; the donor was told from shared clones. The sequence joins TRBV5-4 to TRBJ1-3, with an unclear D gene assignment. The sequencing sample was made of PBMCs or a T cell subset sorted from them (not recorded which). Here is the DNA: TGTGCCAGCAGCTCACCCAACGCGCAGAACACCATATATTTT. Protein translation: CASSSPNAQNTIYF.